This is a list of T cell receptor beta chains from one sample in a study of blood T cells in healthy people across ages. MiXCR was run by TCRdb on the 5' RACE reads, yielding one entry per CDR3 protein. The table includes some 700,000 distinct CDR3 sequences, 22% detected once. The specimen sequenced was blood. Receptors were obtained from a man aged 65 to 79 in good health. CDR3s include the opening cysteine and the closing phenylalanine or tryptophan. Fields, in order: V gene, D gene, clone size, J gene, CDR3 DNA, CDR3 protein. The D gene is left open where the match is weak. Rows may omit the clone size; those that give it use once, few, many or a size class.

TRBV4-1	.	.	TRBJ2-3	TGCGCCAGCAGCCAAGACGTCTCCAAAGGCACAGATACGCAGTATTTT	CASSQDVSKGTDTQYF
TRBV28	.	few	TRBJ1-4	TGTGCCAGCAGTTTCGTTGAAAAACTGTTTTTT	CASSFVEKLFF
TRBV29-1	TRBD2	few	TRBJ2-5	TGCAGCGTCAAGGGGACTAGCGGGGAGACCCAGTACTTC	CSVKGTSGETQYF
TRBV19	.	few	TRBJ2-5	TGTGCCAGTAAAACCGCGACTAGCCAAGAGACCCAGTACTTC	CASKTATSQETQYF
TRBV6-1	TRBD1	.	TRBJ1-4	TGTGCCAGCAGTGCCCAGACAGGGCTAAGTGAAAAACTGTTTTTT	CASSAQTGLSEKLFF
TRBV24-1	.	.	TRBJ2-1	TGTGCCACCAGTGTCGAGGCCGGGATCGAGCAGTTCTTC	CATSVEAGIEQFF
TRBV28	.	.	TRBJ2-7	TGTGCCAGCATGCGGGATTCCTACGAGCAGTACTTC	CASMRDSYEQYF
TRBV7-9	TRBD1	.	TRBJ1-5	TGTGCCAGCAGCTCGGACAGGGTCTATAGCAATCAGCCCCAGCATTTT	CASSSDRVYSNQPQHF
TRBV24-1	.	.	TRBJ1-1	TGTGCCACCAGTGGGTGGAGATCGGAGAACACTGAAGCTTTCTTT	CATSGWRSENTEAFF
TRBV20-1	TRBD2	few	TRBJ2-5	TGCAGTGCTAGAGTCTCGGGACGCGGGAGGTACCAAGAGACCCAGTACTTC	CSARVSGRGRYQETQYF
TRBV19	.	.	TRBJ2-5	TGTGCCAGTAGCCTTCCCCGGGATTGGGAGACCCAGTACTTC	CASSLPRDWETQYF
TRBV15	.	.	TRBJ1-3	TGTGCCACCAGCAGAGACCCCCGAGGGATCGGAAACACCATATATTTT	CATSRDPRGIGNTIYF
TRBV5-8	TRBD1	.	TRBJ2-7	TGTGCCAGCGGGACAGGGGACTACGAGCAGTACTTC	CASGTGDYEQYF
TRBV12-3/TRBV12-4	.	few	TRBJ1-1	TGTGCCAGCAGTTTTGGCAGTCTAATGAACACTGAAGCTTTCTTT	CASSFGSLMNTEAFF
TRBV5-1	.	.	TRBJ2-3	TGCGCCAGCAGCGGGTCAGGACGCACAGATACGCAGTATTTT	CASSGSGRTDTQYF
TRBV29-1	.	.	TRBJ1-4	TGCAGCGTTGAAGATCTTGGGGATGAAAAACTGTTTTTT	CSVEDLGDEKLFF
TRBV2	.	.	TRBJ2-3	TGTGCCAGCAGTGTCAAGGGTGGGTCAGATACGCAGTATTTT	CASSVKGGSDTQYF
TRBV12-3/TRBV12-4	.	few	TRBJ2-5	TGTGCCAGCAGTCCCCGGCCCCCAGGAGAGACCCAGTACTTC	CASSPRPPGETQYF
TRBV13	TRBD2	.	TRBJ2-5	TGTGCCAGCAGCGGAGGGACTAGCGGGCATGAGACCCAGTACTTC	CASSGGTSGHETQYF
TRBV6-2/TRBV6-3	.	few	TRBJ2-1	TGTGCCAGCAGTTATCCCCGTGAGCAGTTCTTC	CASSYPREQFF
TRBV27	TRBD2	.	TRBJ2-5	TGTGCCAGCAGTACGCGGGGGACTCAAGAGACCCAGTACTTC	CASSTRGTQETQYF
TRBV20-1	.	.	TRBJ2-1	TGCAGTGCAAGATACGAGGTCGGAAACAATGAGCAGTTCTTC	CSARYEVGNNEQFF
TRBV21-1	.	.	TRBJ2-1	TGTGCCAGCAGCAAGAGTCTAGCGGACCCCTACAATGAGCAGTTCTTC	CASSKSLADPYNEQFF
TRBV25-1	.	.	TRBJ1-5	TGTGCCAGCAGTGACGGGGGGCTGAAGAATCAGCCCCAGCATTTT	CASSDGGLKNQPQHF
TRBV12-3/TRBV12-4	.	.	TRBJ1-3	TGTGCCAGCAGTTATGACACCATATATTTT	CASSYDTIYF
TRBV5-6	.	.	TRBJ2-3	TGTGCCAGCAGCAGGACAGTGACCACAGATACGCAGTATTTT	CASSRTVTTDTQYF
TRBV6-2/TRBV6-3	.	.	TRBJ2-1	TGTGCCAGCAATTCACATAGTGGAGGGGGGTTCTTC	CASNSHSGGGFF
TRBV5-7	TRBD1	few	TRBJ2-5	TGTGCCAGCAACAAGGACAGGGTTGGACACTTC	CASNKDRVGHF
TRBV25-1	.	.	TRBJ2-5	TGTGCCAGCAGTGAGTCCCCATTTGCGCGACGGCAAGAGACCCAGTACTTC	CASSESPFARRQETQYF
TRBV24-1	TRBD2	.	TRBJ2-3	TGTGCCACCAGTGGCACCGGGACTAGCGGAACAGATACGCAGTATTTT	CATSGTGTSGTDTQYF
TRBV16	TRBD1	few	TRBJ2-1	TGTGCCAACAGCCGACAGGGCAATGAGCAGTTCTTC	CANSRQGNEQFF
TRBV3-1	.	few	TRBJ2-1	TGTGCCAGCAGCCAAGGGGGGTTCGGCGAGCAGTTCTTC	CASSQGGFGEQFF
TRBV20-1	.	few	TRBJ1-4	TGCAGTGCTAGACGGGGATTTGGGGGCGATGAAAAACTGTTTTTT	CSARRGFGGDEKLFF
TRBV9	.	.	TRBJ1-4	TGTGCCAGCAGCGCTGGGGACAATAATGAAAAACTGTTTTTT	CASSAGDNNEKLFF
TRBV18	.	many	TRBJ1-1	TGTGCCAGCTCACCCCCTTTAGGAATCACTGAAGCTTTCTTT	CASSPPLGITEAFF
TRBV12-3/TRBV12-4	.	.	TRBJ1-3	TGTGCCAGCAGTTTTGATTCTGGAAACACCATATATTTT	CASSFDSGNTIYF
TRBV11-2	.	.	TRBJ2-3	TGTGCCAGCAGCTTTTCGGTCAGCACAGATACGCAGTATTTT	CASSFSVSTDTQYF
TRBV3-1	.	.	TRBJ2-5	TGTGCCAGCAGCCAGCCAGCCCGACAAGAGACCCAGTACTTC	CASSQPARQETQYF
TRBV20-1	.	few	TRBJ2-7	TGCAGTGCTAAGGTTGGCAGGGTCTCCTACGAGCAGTACTTC	CSAKVGRVSYEQYF
TRBV3-1	.	many	TRBJ1-1	TGTGCCAGCAGCCAAGTGTTGTTCATGAACACTGAAGCTTTCTTT	CASSQVLFMNTEAFF
TRBV28	TRBD1	.	TRBJ1-6	TGTGCCGTAAGGGACAGGCTCGATTCACCCCTCCACTTT	CAVRDRLDSPLHF
TRBV7-9	.	few	TRBJ2-5	TGTGCCAGCAGCCCCCAGCTGGTCCCGTACCAAGAGACCCAGTACTTC	CASSPQLVPYQETQYF
TRBV5-5	.	few	TRBJ1-1	TGTGCCAGCAGACCCGTTGACAGTCCGCGTAACACTGAAGCTTTCTTT	CASRPVDSPRNTEAFF
TRBV3-1	.	once	TRBJ2-1	TGTGCCAGCAGCCAGGCCGAATCGGGTGAGCAGTTCTTC	CASSQAESGEQFF